This T cell receptor (beta chain) emerged from a study of shared clonotypes between healthy human individuals. Study observations and caveats: Memory subsets had estimated richness that was generally smaller than that of naive subsets.

On this clone: Its antigen is as yet unknown.

Researchers ran the assay at a deep level. Clones were read by immunoSEQ multiplex PCR, and TCRdb kept only the in-frame ones, dropping some. The sample has 2 million to 2.5 million clones, roughly 92% seen once; the top ten hold around 0.38%. The sample taken for sequencing was naive CD4+ T cells from PBMCs. Subset described: CD45RA+ positively selected. The sequence derives from a man aged 18 to 29 in good health. Some clones in this sample may be carry-over from other donors' samples.

The CDR3 loop reads CASSVDHSLPPVEQFF. The CDR3 bases are TGTGCCAGCAGCGTAGATCACAGTCTCCCCCCTGTTGAGCAGTTCTTC. The chain recombines TRBV9 with TRBJ2-1; D unresolved. The V end lost 0 bases, the J end lost 9 bases, and 19 bases lay between the germline ends. This CDR3 contains 16 residues. Germline-derived CDR1 and CDR2 are SGDLS and YYNGEE.